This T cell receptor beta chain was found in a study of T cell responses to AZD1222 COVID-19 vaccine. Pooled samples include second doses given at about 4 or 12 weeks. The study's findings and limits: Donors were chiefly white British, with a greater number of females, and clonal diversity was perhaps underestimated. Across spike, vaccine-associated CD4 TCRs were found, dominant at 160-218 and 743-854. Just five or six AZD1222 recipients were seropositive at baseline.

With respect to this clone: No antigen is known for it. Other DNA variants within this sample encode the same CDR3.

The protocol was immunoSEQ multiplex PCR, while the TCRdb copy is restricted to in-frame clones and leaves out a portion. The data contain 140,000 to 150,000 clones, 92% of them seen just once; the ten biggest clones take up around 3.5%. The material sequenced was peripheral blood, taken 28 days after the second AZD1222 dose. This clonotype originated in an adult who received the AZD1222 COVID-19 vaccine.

In DNA form, the CDR3 reads TGTGCCACCAGTGATTTGCGGGCGTATGGCTACACCTTC. Translated: CATSDLRAYGYTF. The chain uses TRBV24-1 and TRBJ1-2; D remains unclear. Trimming left V 0 bases short and J 5 bases short, with 6 bases between. Germline CDR1 reads KGHDR; CDR2 reads SFDVKD. CDR3 size: 13 residues.